The 19 T cell receptor beta chains below come from one sample, sequenced in a study of metastatic and nonmetastatic thyroid tumors. Treatment of any kind had been given to no patient before thyroid surgery. TCRdb re-called clones from the PCR reads using MiXCR. The data hold about 20,000 clones, with 9% to 15% observed a single time. Sequenced sample: blood. The source is a male donor with papillary thyroid cancer or a benign thyroid nodule (not recorded which). Some clones in this sample may be carry-over from other donors' samples.

The chain is built from TRBV6-1 and TRBJ2-5, with a tentative D call TRBD1 (7 bases). This CDR3 is built from 15 residues. Deletions cut 7 bases from V and 5 bases from J, with 20 bases between. Germline lookup yields CDR1 MNHNS and CDR2 SASEGT. The CDR3 reads CASKKDIQGGETQYF. The CDR3 nucleotides are TGTGCCAGCAAAAAGGACATCCAGGGGGGTGAGACCCAGTACTTC.

This clone has only one observation. The chain has TRBV11-2 and TRBJ1-2; TRBD1 might be the D (6 bases). CDR1 is SGHAT and CDR2 is FQNNGV in the germline V gene. The ends were cut back, 1 base at V and 4 bases at J, with 7 bases in the middle. The CDR3 has 13 amino acids. The CDR3 region is CASSLARGYGYTF. The CDR3 coding sequence is TGTGCCAGCAGCTTAGCCAGGGGCTATGGCTACACCTTC.

This clone has only a few counts. J is TRBJ2-1 and V is TRBV6-2 or TRBV6-3; TRBD2 might be the D (6 bases). Germline-derived CDR1 and CDR2 are MNHEY and SVGEGT. Trimming stripped 7 bases from V and 7 bases from J, with 14 bases between. This CDR3 has 13 residues. DNA of the CDR3: TGTGCCAGCACCGCCGCGGGATTGAATGAGCAGTTCTTC. This encodes CASTAAGLNEQFF.

The chain carries TRBV7-9 and TRBJ2-1, with a tentative D call TRBD1 (6 bases). This CDR3 is 14 amino acids long. In germline, CDR1 is SEHNR, CDR2 FQNEAQ (reference sequence). The germline V and J ends were trimmed by 4 bases and 7 bases, with 14 bases remaining between them. In nucleotides, the CDR3 is TGTGCCAGCAGCTCCACGAGGGGGAAGAATGAGCAGTTCTTC. It codes for CASSSTRGKNEQFF.

This clone is medium-sized (0.01 to 0.1%) by share. This chain connects TRBV6-5 to TRBJ2-1, with D hard to call. With 0 bases removed from V and 0 bases from J, the gap between germline ends came to 6 bases. The germline V gene encodes CDR1 MNHEY and CDR2 SVGAGI. This CDR3 contains 15 residues. The CDR3 here is CASSYSLTSYNEQFF. CDR3 nucleotides: TGTGCCAGCAGTTACTCACTGACCTCCTACAATGAGCAGTTCTTC.

The chain recombines TRBV11-2 with TRBJ1-2; D unresolved. The germline gives CDR1 SGHAT, CDR2 FQNNGV. V lost 2 bases and J lost 2, with 9 bases in between. The CDR3 is made up of 14 amino acids. The CDR3 DNA follows: TGTGCCAGCAGCTTAAGCAGGACCAACTATGGCTACACCTTC. This translates into CASSLSRTNYGYTF.

Sample share makes this clone medium-sized (0.01 to 0.1%). The chain is built from TRBV27 and TRBJ2-5; TRBD2 matches 12 bases. After removal of 4 bases from V and 5 bases from J, the junction contained 8 bases not matched to a gene. The CDR3 is made up of 16 amino acids. Germline V gene data show CDR1 as MNHEY and CDR2 as SMNVEV (reference sequence). The CDR3 region has the DNA TGTGCCAGCAGTTCCTTACTAGCGGGAGGTTGGGAGACCCAGTACTTC. It encodes CASSSLLAGGWETQYF.

At least ten counts were recorded for this clone. This chain uses TRBV6-6 with TRBJ1-5, with D possibly TRBD1 on 6 matching bases. The germline V gene encodes CDR1 MNHNY and CDR2 SVGAGI (reference sequence). Trimming took 2 bases from V and 4 from J, leaving 9 bases between them. The CDR3 spans 14 residues. CDR3: CASSYLTGNQPQHF. The CDR3 nucleotides read TGTGCCAGCAGTTACCTTACAGGGAATCAGCCCCAGCATTTT.

This clone has ten or more counts. V and J are TRBV20-1 and TRBJ1-5; D uncertain. The germline V gene has CDR1 DFQATT and CDR2 SNEGSKA (reference sequence). The CDR3 has 12 amino acids. The V end lost 1 base, the J end lost 9 bases, and 10 bases lay between the germline ends. CDR3 coding DNA: TGCAGTGCTAGAGCGGTGGTCGGGCCCCAGCATTTT. It translates to CSARAVVGPQHF.

This chain uses TRBV12-3 or TRBV12-4 with TRBJ2-5; 12 bases match TRBD2. Trimming cost V 5 bases and J 4 bases; bases outside gene matches: 2. The CDR3 covers 14 residues. The CDR3 spells CASSVGLAGETQYF. The DNA of the CDR3 is TGTGCCAGCAGTGTGGGACTAGCGGGAGAGACCCAGTACTTC.

This clone was seen many times. This sequence joins TRBV30 and TRBJ2-2, with D possibly TRBD1 on 6 matching bases. The germline V gene has CDR1 GTSNPN and CDR2 SVGIG (reference sequence). V was pared by 5 bases and J by 1 base, with 11 bases between. This CDR3 has 14 amino acids. The CDR3 sequence is CAWERTVNTGELFF. Written as DNA, the CDR3 is TGTGCCTGGGAACGGACAGTGAACACCGGGGAGCTGTTTTTT.

This clone was seen a handful of times. The chain carries TRBV6-4 and TRBJ1-4; D possibly corresponds to TRBD1 (6 bases). With 0 bases removed from V and 8 bases from J, the gap between germline ends came to 13 bases. Germline V gives CDR1 MRHNA, CDR2 SNTAGT. This CDR3 region has 15 residues. The CDR3: CASSDSEQGGEKLFF. CDR3 sequence (DNA): TGTGCCAGCAGTGACTCAGAACAGGGAGGGGAAAAACTGTTTTTT.

Points on this clone: The sample carries other DNA sequences with the same CDR3. The V call is TRBV5-4, the J call TRBJ2-1; 11 bases map to TRBD2. V lost 0 bases to trimming and J lost 1 base; unmatched junction nucleotides: 0. CDR1 is SGHNT and CDR2 is YYREEE in the germline V gene (reference sequence). The CDR3 runs to 16 residues. This CDR3 is CASSLGTSGSYNEQFF. Written as DNA, the CDR3 is TGTGCCAGCAGCTTGGGGACTAGCGGGTCCTACAATGAGCAGTTCTTC.

Many counts were recorded for this clone. The V gene is TRBV10-3, the J gene TRBJ1-1; 9 nucleotides line up with TRBD1. CDR1 and CDR2 from the germline V gene are ENHRY and SYGVKD. Trimming took 5 bases from V and 5 from J; bases not matched to a gene: 9. The CDR3 contains 15 residues. Here the CDR3 reads CAISTPGQGSTEAFF. The CDR3 DNA reads TGTGCCATCAGTACACCGGGACAGGGTTCAACTGAAGCTTTCTTT.

This clone is labeled as medium-sized (0.01 to 0.1%). The rearrangement links TRBV6-2 or TRBV6-3 to TRBJ2-2, with 7 bases identical to TRBD1. The CDR3 extends over 14 amino acids. J gave up 5 bases and V 6 bases, and 6 bases lay outside the gene matches. Germline-derived CDR1 and CDR2 are MNHEY and SVGEGT. CDR3 sequence reads: CASRRTGRTGELFF. The CDR3 region has the DNA TGTGCCAGCAGAAGGACAGGCAGAACCGGGGAGCTGTTTTTT.

This clone has ten or more counts. The CDR3 loop is CASSTSPRGKNSPLHF. The DNA of the CDR3 is TGCGCCAGCAGCACCTCACCCAGGGGTAAGAATTCACCCCTCCACTTT. The genes are TRBV5-1 and TRBJ1-6, with D perhaps TRBD1 (6 bases). In germline, CDR1 is SGHRS, CDR2 YFSETQ. Trimming left V 4 bases short and J 7 bases short, with 18 bases between. This CDR3 spans 16 amino acids.

The chain uses TRBV12-3 or TRBV12-4 and TRBJ2-3; 10 positions agree with TRBD2. V trimming: 4 bases; J trimming: 5 bases; junction bases outside the gene matches: 6. This CDR3 has 15 amino acids. The CDR3 is CASSSLGTSEDTQYF. CDR3 nucleotide sequence: TGTGCCAGCAGTTCCCTCGGGACTAGCGAAGATACGCAGTATTTT.

Turning to this clone: This clone may be a read error of a much larger clone one base away. This sample includes further DNA sequences coding for the same CDR3. V is TRBV7-3 and J is TRBJ2-4; D may match TRBD1 or TRBD2 (5 bases each). The V end lost 8 bases, the J end lost 1 base, and 15 bases lay between the germline ends. The CDR3 totals 15 residues. CDR1 and CDR2 (germline): SGHTA, FQGTGA. This CDR3 reads CASASGTDAKNIQYF. In DNA, the CDR3 is TGTGCCAGCGCCTCCGGGACCGACGCCAAAAACATTCAGTACTTC.

Only a few counts were recorded for this clone. The chain is built from TRBV6-1 and TRBJ2-6, with D possibly TRBD2 on 5 matching bases. Germline V CDR1 and CDR2: MNHNS, SASEGT. CDR3 length: 14 amino acids. V lost 5 bases, J lost 4 bases, and 9 bases lay in between. The DNA of the CDR3 is TGTGCCAGCAGTACCCGCGGGGGGGCCAACGTCCTGACTTTC. Translated: CASSTRGGANVLTF.